Shown below are 17 T cell receptor beta chains from a single sample sequenced in a study of blood T cell repertoires in COVID-19. Only in-frame clones appear in the TCRdb table, and some are missing; sequencing was by immunoSEQ multiplex PCR. The data show roughly 250,000 clones, with more than 65% seen just once and 15% to 19% held by the top ten. Sequenced material: peripheral blood. These receptors originate from a person between 70 and 80 years old with COVID-19, enrolled during active disease.

The chain joins TRBV7-9 to TRBJ2-1; 9 nucleotides align to TRBD2. With V trimmed by 5 bases and J by 6 bases, 17 bases remained unmatched. The CDR3 runs 18 residues. Germline CDR1 reads SEHNR; CDR2 reads FQNEAQ (reference sequence). The CDR3 region is CASSAGRFAGGRANEQFF. CDR3 bases: TGTGCCAGCAGCGCTGGGCGTTTCGCGGGCGGGAGGGCCAATGAGCAGTTCTTC. Variable domain in full (rest from reference TRBV7-9 and TRBJ2-1): DTGVSQNPRHKITKRGQNVTFRCDPISEHNRLYWYRQTLGQGPEFLTYFQNEAQLEKSRLLSDRFSAERPKGSFSTLEIQRTEQGDSAMYLCASSAGRFAGGRANEQFFGPGTRLTVL.

The chain couples TRBV27 to TRBJ2-1, with no clear D. The length of the CDR3 is 15 residues. CDR1 MNHEY and CDR2 SMNVEV come from the germline V gene (reference sequence). V was trimmed by 6 bases and J by 0 bases, leaving 12 bases between them. CDR3 nucleotide sequence: TGTGCCAGCAGCACCGACATGAGCTCCTACAATGAGCAGTTCTTC. This encodes CASSTDMSSYNEQFF.

This clone was counted only a few times. This chain links TRBV5-1 with TRBJ1-5; no clear D. This CDR3 has 13 amino acids. The germline V gene encodes CDR1 SGHRS and CDR2 YFSETQ. Trimming left V 5 bases short and J 4 bases short, with 10 bases between. In DNA, the CDR3 is TGCGCCAGCAGAGAGGGCCAAAATCAGCCCCAGCATTTT. Amino acid sequence: CASREGQNQPQHF. The full variable domain, with the rest looked up from reference TRBV5-1 and TRBJ1-5, is KAGVTQTPRYLIKTRGQQVTLSCSPISGHRSVSWYQQTPGQGLQFLFEYFSETQRNKGNFPGRFSGRQFSNSRSEMNVSTLELGDSALYLCASREGQNQPQHFGDGTRLSIL.

The V gene is TRBV18, the J gene TRBJ1-1; D gene uncertain. Germline V gene sequence: CDR1 KGHSH, CDR2 LQKENI. The CDR3 length is 13 residues. Trimming shortened V by 6 bases and J by 1 base, and 9 bases separated the two germline ends. In DNA, the CDR3 is TGTGCCAGCTCCCCTACTACGAACACTGAAGCTTTCTTT. The encoded protein is CASSPTTNTEAFF. Full variable domain (outside the CDR3, taken from reference TRBV18 and TRBJ1-1): NAGVMQNPRHLVRRRGQEARLRCSPMKGHSHVYWYRQLPEEGLKFMVYLQKENIIDESGMPKERFSAEFPKEGPSILRIQQVVRGDSAAYFCASSPTTNTEAFFGQGTRLTVV.

The rearrangement links TRBV27 to TRBJ2-4, with 9 bases aligning to TRBD1. This CDR3 comprises 15 residues. Trimming cost V 0 bases and J 7 bases; bases outside gene matches: 4. CDR1 is MNHEY, CDR2 SMNVEV, per germline (reference sequence). The CDR3 spells CASSLSGQGENIQYF. Here the CDR3 DNA reads TGTGCCAGCAGTTTATCGGGACAGGGTGAGAACATTCAGTACTTC.

The rearrangement links TRBV5-1 to TRBJ1-4; TRBD1 aligns across 7 bases. The trim removed 2 bases at V and 2 bases at J, leaving 6 bases unmatched. CDR3 length: 16 residues. Germline-derived CDR1 and CDR2 are SGHRS and YFSETQ. In DNA, the CDR3 is TGCGCCAGCAGCTTCCGACAGGGTGGCACTAATGAAAAACTGTTTTTT. Amino acid sequence: CASSFRQGGTNEKLFF.

This chain links TRBV5-1 with TRBJ2-1; 7 bases match TRBD2. This CDR3 has 15 amino acids. J lost 5 bases, V lost 1 base, and 6 bases had no gene match. Germline V CDR1 and CDR2: SGHRS, YFSETQ. CDR3 loop: CASSLIAGENNEQFF. In DNA, the CDR3 is TGCGCCAGCAGCTTGATCGCGGGAGAAAACAATGAGCAGTTCTTC.

The chain is built from TRBV15 and TRBJ1-5; D gene ambiguous. Germline CDR1 is LNHNV and CDR2 is YYDKDF (reference sequence). Trimming took 4 bases from V and 3 from J, leaving 22 bases between them. The CDR3 sequence is 18 residues long. The CDR3 coding sequence is TGTGCCACCAGCACCACGACGGGAGGGCTCTTATTCAATCAGCCCCAGCATTTT. Protein product: CATSTTTGGLLFNQPQHF.

This clone has just a few counts. The chain carries TRBV5-4 and TRBJ2-2, with 8 bases matching TRBD2. The ends lost 3 bases at V and 9 bases at J; junction bases unmatched: 16. The CDR3 extends over 17 amino acids. Germline CDR1 SGHNT, CDR2 YYREEE (reference sequence). The CDR3 loop reads CASSSGGGAGVPRELFF. The DNA for the CDR3 is TGTGCCAGCAGCTCCGGGGGGGGTGCAGGGGTCCCTCGGGAGCTGTTTTTT.

This chain links TRBV7-2 with TRBJ1-4; no clear D gene. CDR1 and CDR2 (germline): SGHTA, FQGNSA. The V end was cut by 5 bases, the J end by 5 bases, with 9 bases between. CDR3 length: 13 amino acids. The CDR3 nucleotides read TGTGCCAGCAGCCCCCGGAGGAATGAAAAACTGTTTTTT. Encoded protein: CASSPRRNEKLFF.

This sequence joins TRBV7-2 and TRBJ2-3; maybe TRBD1 (5 bases). Germline V gives CDR1 SGHTA, CDR2 FQGNSA. V was pared by 7 bases and J by 4 bases, with 12 bases between. This CDR3 is 13 amino acids long. The CDR3 coding sequence is TGTGCCAGCATCTTCCAGGGCGCAGATACGCAGTATTTT. Its translation is CASIFQGADTQYF.

The chain links TRBV7-2 to TRBJ1-6, with D possibly TRBD1 on 6 matching bases. Germline V lookup: CDR1 SGHTA, CDR2 FQGNSA. This CDR3 is built from 14 residues. V shed 4 bases and J shed 10 bases, with 14 bases lying between them. In DNA, the CDR3 is TGTGCCAGCAGCTCCAGGGGTGTAGCCTCACCCCTCCACTTT. Protein sequence: CASSSRGVASPLHF. The variable domain in full, completed from reference TRBV7-2 and TRBJ1-6, reads GAGVSQSPSNKVTEKGKDVELRCDPISGHTALYWYRQSLGQGLEFLIYFQGNSAPDKSGLPSDRFSAERTGGSVSTLTIQRTQQEDSAVYLCASSSRGVASPLHFGNGTRLTVT.

DNA for the CDR3: TGTGCCAGCAGCGCCTCTATTGACAATGAGCAGTTCTTC. Its translation: CASSASIDNEQFF. The V gene is TRBV5-4, the J gene TRBJ2-1; D not certain. The V gene's germline CDR1 is SGHNT and CDR2 YYREEE (reference sequence). The CDR3 has 13 amino acids. V gave up 4 bases and J gave up 5 bases, with 10 bases separating them.

The rearrangement uses TRBV30 and TRBJ1-5; no definite D call. There are 14 residues in the CDR3. The germline gives CDR1 GTSNPN, CDR2 SVGIG (reference sequence). Trimming shortened V by 0 bases and J by 5 bases, and 11 bases separated the two germline ends. The CDR3 DNA sequence: TGTGCCTGGAGTGTAGCGTCCAGTTATCAGCCCCAGCATTTT. As protein: CAWSVASSYQPQHF.

The CDR3 DNA sequence: TGTGCCAGCATGTTTCCCCCGGGGCGGGAGAACTATGGCTACACCTTC. Amino acids: CASMFPPGRENYGYTF. The V gene is TRBV28, the J gene TRBJ1-2; possible D gene TRBD1, 5 bases. The V end was cut by 7 bases, the J end by 2 bases, with 20 bases between. Germline V gene data show CDR1 as MDHEN and CDR2 as SYDVKM. This CDR3 contains 16 residues.

This chain connects TRBV24-1 to TRBJ2-2; D not resolved. Germline assignment: CDR1 KGHDR and CDR2 SFDVKD. The CDR3 is 16 residues long. V was pared by 4 bases and J by 7 bases, with 18 bases between. CDR3 in amino acids: CATSDVTTSVGGELFF. The CDR3 DNA is TGTGCCACCAGTGACGTCACTACGTCAGTCGGCGGGGAGCTGTTTTTT.

In DNA form, the CDR3 reads TGTGCCAGCAGCTTACAAATACAAGCGGGGGGGCGGCCAGATACGCAGTATTTT. This translates into CASSLQIQAGGRPDTQYF. V and J are TRBV7-9 and TRBJ2-3; 10 bases agree with TRBD2. The germline CDR1 and CDR2 sequences are SEHNR and FQNEAQ (reference sequence). CDR3 length equals 18 residues. J gave up 4 bases and V 2 bases, and 12 bases lay outside the gene matches.